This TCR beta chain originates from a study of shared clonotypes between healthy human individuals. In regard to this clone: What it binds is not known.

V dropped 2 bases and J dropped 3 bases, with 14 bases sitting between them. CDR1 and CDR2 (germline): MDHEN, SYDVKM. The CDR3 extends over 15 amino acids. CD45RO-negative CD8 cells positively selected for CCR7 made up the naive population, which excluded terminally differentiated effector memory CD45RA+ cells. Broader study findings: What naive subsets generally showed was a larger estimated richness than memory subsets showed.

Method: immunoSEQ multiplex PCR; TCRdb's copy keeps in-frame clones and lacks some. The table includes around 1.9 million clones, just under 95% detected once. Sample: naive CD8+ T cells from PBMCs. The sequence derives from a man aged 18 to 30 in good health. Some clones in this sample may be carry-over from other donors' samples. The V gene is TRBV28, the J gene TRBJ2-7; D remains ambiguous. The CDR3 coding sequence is TGTGCCAGCAGTTTAGGGTACGGGTCTATCTACGAGCAGTACTTC. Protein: CASSLGYGSIYEQYF.